These 7 T cell receptor beta chains were all obtained from the same sample, sequenced in a study of yellow fever vaccine responses in identical twins (dated by TCRdb to the late 2010s). Libraries were constructed by RT-PCR. This sample was sequenced with an Illumina HiSeq 2500. TCRdb reprocessing: public reads trimmed at Q25 with fastp, clones called with MiXCR, in-frame beta chains kept. Each record represents a unique CDR3 protein, reported with the most common genes and DNA among its rows. The table for this sample lists 950 or so distinct CDR3 sequences; 80% of them were counted only once. In total, the top ten clones hold approximately 16% of the sample. Sequences were derived from T cells from blood (PBMCs), unsorted or a sorted subset (not recorded which), sampled before or after yellow fever vaccination (not recorded which). The receptor source for this set is a female donor who received the yellow fever vaccine.

This clonotype is hyperexpanded within its sample. V usage is TRBV12-3 or TRBV12-4 and J usage is TRBJ2-1; 8 bases are a match to TRBD1. The CDR3 runs 17 residues. V shed 3 bases and J 2 bases; nucleotides not matched to a gene: 9. CDR3 amino acids: CASSFRTGPPPYNEQFF. In nucleotides, the CDR3 is TGTGCCAGCAGTTTTCGGACAGGGCCCCCGCCCTACAATGAGCAGTTCTTC.

The V and J genes are TRBV4-3 and TRBJ2-1; tentative D call: TRBD1 (5 bases). Trimming removed 5 bases from V and 10 bases from J, with 12 bases in between. The CDR3 covers 12 residues. Germline lookup yields CDR1 LGHNA and CDR2 YSLEER. The CDR3 DNA is TGCGCCAGCAGCTTCCTCAGGGCCGAGCAGTTCTTC. Its protein product is CASSFLRAEQFF.

The genes are TRBV11-3 and TRBJ2-1; D is possibly TRBD1 or TRBD2 (6 bases each). The V gene's germline CDR1 is SGHNT and CDR2 YENEEA. Trimming cost V 6 bases and J 5 bases, with 17 bases left between them. CDR3 length: 15 residues. The CDR3 is CASRLWGAPHNEQFF. CDR3 DNA: TGTGCCAGCAGGTTATGGGGGGCGCCACACAATGAGCAGTTCTTC.

This chain links TRBV5-6 with TRBJ2-3, with 9 nucleotides matching TRBD2. Trimming at V came to 3 bases and at J to 6 bases, leaving 11 bases not matched to a gene. Germline-derived CDR1 and CDR2 are SGHDT and YYEEEE. CDR3 length: 16 residues. CDR3 sequence: CASSYPFGAGGDTQYF. The CDR3 region has the DNA TGTGCCAGCAGCTACCCCTTTGGGGCGGGGGGGGATACGCAGTATTTT. The full variable domain, completed using reference TRBV5-6 and TRBJ2-3, is DAGVTQSPTHLIKTRGQQVTLRCSPKSGHDTVSWYQQALGQGPQFIFQYYEEEERQRGNFPDRFSGHQFPNYSSELNVNALLLGDSALYLCASSYPFGAGGDTQYFGPGTRLTVL.

The chain combines TRBV15 with TRBJ1-4, with 7 positions matching TRBD1. The CDR3 spans 15 residues. The ends lost 1 base at V and 6 bases at J; junction bases unmatched: 5. CDR1 and CDR2 from the germline V gene are LNHNV and YYDKDF (reference sequence). The CDR3 region is CATSRARGGHEKLFF. CDR3 nucleotides: TGTGCCACCAGCAGAGCGCGAGGGGGCCATGAAAAACTGTTTTTT.

This chain connects TRBV10-3 to TRBJ2-1; 7 bases are a match to TRBD2. The junction had 7 bases not matched to a gene; V was cut back by 6 bases and J by 5 bases. This CDR3 spans 14 amino acids. Germline V gene sequence: CDR1 ENHRY, CDR2 SYGVKD. CDR3 in amino acids: CAIRPGGTDNEQFF. The CDR3 nucleotides are TGTGCCATCAGGCCGGGGGGTACTGACAATGAGCAGTTCTTC.

This clonotype came up a few times. The CDR3 DNA sequence: TGTGCCACCAGTTCTTCAGGGAACACTGAAGCTTTCTTT. Protein sequence: CATSSSGNTEAFF. V usage is TRBV15 and J usage is TRBJ1-1; D remains ambiguous. Trimming left V 6 bases short and J 1 base short, with 9 bases between. Germline CDR1 LNHNV, CDR2 YYDKDF (reference sequence). The CDR3 is made up of 13 amino acids. Combining the CDR3 with reference TRBV15 and TRBJ1-1 gives the whole variable domain DAMVIQNPRYQVTQFGKPVTLSCSQTLNHNVMYWYQQKSSQAPKLLFHYYDKDFNNEADTPDNFQSRRPNTSFCFLDIRSPGLGDTAMYLCATSSSGNTEAFFGQGTRLTVV.